This T cell receptor beta chain was sequenced during a study of vaccination effects on CD4 cells after COVID-19 (dated by TCRdb to 2022 to 2024). About the investigation overall: Across the study, the median time from the second dose to post-vaccine sampling was 72 days (range 14 to 241). The study compared SARS-CoV-2 spike-specific CD4+ TCR repertoires before and after mRNA vaccination in COVID-19 convalescent patients and infection-naive vaccine recipients. A total of 10 COVID-19 convalescent patients and a few SARS-CoV-2-naive healthy vaccine recipients were included in the full study. Cultures from other donors in the study were sequenced using the Oncomine TCR Beta short-read assay on an Illumina iSeq 100.

Remarks on this clone: The clone's antigen remains unknown. Per-base quality was not reported, and no clone a single base away is much larger than it.

To prepare the library, the immunoSEQ multiplex PCR assay was applied. DNA from the cultured, isolated CD4+ T cells was subjected to TCR beta CDR3 sequencing. The source study handled its data this way. Non-productive TCR sequences were discarded, and reads were trimmed to the CDR3 region, with only CDR3s of 7 or more amino acids retained. Antigen-specific clonotypes were identified with the MANAFEST web app by comparing expansion in peptide wells against reference cultures. For clones to be considered positive, expansion at FDR<0.05 versus reference and all other wells, an odds ratio above 5, and a frequency above 0.1% in two replicate wells were required. A clonotype was called cross-reactive if it was significantly expanded both in SARS-CoV-2 spike wells and in at least one common cold coronavirus spike condition. Levenshtein distance calculated with the stringdist R package was used to assess CDR3 similarity, and unrooted trees were constructed with ape in R 3.6.1. Held by TCRdb, this immuneACCESS table contains in-frame sequences only and omits some clones. Under half of the omission traces to an unresolved V gene where checked; the cause of the rest is unknown. V, J and clone size are taken as reported in that table, and D and trimming were inferred from the DNA itself. This sample has tens of thousands of clones in its table, and around 80% of those were observed once. The top ten hold over 13% of the sample.

General findings and caveats noted by the study authors: Limitations of the study were the small number of convalescent patients and the absence of early post-infection timepoints. Marked clonal contraction was observed in both infection-induced and vaccine-induced clones at late post-vaccination timepoints, consistent with waning T cell responses. Among healthy vaccine recipients, nearly all vaccine-induced clones were SARS-CoV-2 mono-reactive, and just 1 of 255 was cross-reactive with common cold coronaviruses.

CDR1 and CDR2 are drawn from the germline V gene (reference sequence): SGHNT, YYREEE. Between the V and J ends, shortened by 4 bases and 0 bases respectively, the junction contains 5 bases. Inclusive of the bounding cysteine and phenylalanine, the CDR3 is 13 residues long. The DNA shown is the 39-base CDR3, in frame from base 1. To identify antigen-specific CD4+ T cell clonotypes by their expansion, the ViraFEST assay first stimulated PBMC with viral peptide pools and then applied TCR sequencing. After more than 9 days of culture, CD4+ T cells were isolated with the EasySep CD4+ T cell isolation kit. Each participant got two doses of an mRNA SARS-CoV-2 vaccine, either BNT162b2 or mRNA-1273. The absence of prior SARS-CoV-2 infection in healthy vaccine recipients was confirmed by negative nucleocapsid antibodies before and after vaccination. Some 2 million PBMC per well were cultured in IMDM with around 5% human AB serum, 10 IU/ml IL-2 and gentamicin, plus 10 ug/ml peptides. Half of the culture medium was replaced with fresh IL-2-containing medium on days 3 and 7. Unless otherwise noted, each peptide stimulation condition was cultured in triplicate wells. PBMC were separated from whole blood using Ficoll-Paque Plus gradient centrifugation and were then either cryopreserved at -140C or used fresh. The overlapping peptide pools covered the spike proteins of SARS-CoV-2 and of the common cold coronaviruses HCoV-NL63, HCoV-OC43 and HCoV-229E. The QIAamp micro DNA kit was used to extract genomic DNA from the cultured CD4+ T cells.

The chain joins TRBV5-4 to TRBJ1-5; the D gene remains uncertain. Sequenced material: CD4+ T cells from PBMCs cultured with HCoV-OC43 spike peptides, taken after COVID-19 vaccination. According to the study, the label for this sample's cell subset or site signals: HCoV-OC43 spike overlapping peptide pool stimulation. The TCR originated in a human donor who received a COVID-19 vaccine. The CDR3 in this case is CASSRDSNQPQHF. In nucleotides, the sequence is TGTGCCAGCAGCAGGGATAGCAATCAGCCCCAGCATTTT.